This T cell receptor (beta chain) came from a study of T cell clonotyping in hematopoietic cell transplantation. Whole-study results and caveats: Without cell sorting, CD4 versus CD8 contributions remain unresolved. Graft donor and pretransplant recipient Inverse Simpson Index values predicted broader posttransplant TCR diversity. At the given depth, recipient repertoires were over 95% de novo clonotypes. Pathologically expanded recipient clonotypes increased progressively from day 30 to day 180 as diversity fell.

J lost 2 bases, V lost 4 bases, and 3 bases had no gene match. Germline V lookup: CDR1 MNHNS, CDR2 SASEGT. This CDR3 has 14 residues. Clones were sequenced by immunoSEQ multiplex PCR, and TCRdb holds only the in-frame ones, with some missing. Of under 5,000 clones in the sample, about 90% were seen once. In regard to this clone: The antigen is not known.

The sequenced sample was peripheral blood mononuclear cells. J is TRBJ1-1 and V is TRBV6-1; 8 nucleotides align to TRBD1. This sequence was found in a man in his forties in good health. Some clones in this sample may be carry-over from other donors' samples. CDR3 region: CASSADRGNTEAFF. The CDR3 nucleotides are TGTGCCAGCAGTGCCGACAGGGGAAACACTGAAGCTTTCTTT.